The rows below give T cell receptor beta chains drawn from one sample of a study of blood T cell repertoires in COVID-19. The method was immunoSEQ multiplex PCR; TCRdb's version includes in-frame clones alone and lacks a portion of them. The sample yields roughly 140,000 clones, 60% to 85% seen once. The specimen sequenced was peripheral blood. The receptors originated from a woman aged 60-75 years with acute or convalescent COVID-19. Each CDR3 is given with its conserved first and last residue.

>TRBJ2-7|TRBV5-5
CASSPGLAGAEEQYF
>TRBJ1-1|TRBV10-1
CASSESQPTTERTFGTGWTEAFF
>TRBJ2-5|TRBV2
CASRDRGRETQYF
>TRBJ1-5|TRBV7-2
CASSLLSGHGNQPQHF
>TRBJ2-7|TRBV5-1
CASRIREDQFYEQYF
>TRBJ1-1|TRBV5-4
CASSLVRGATEAFF
>TRBJ1-5|TRBV15
CATSSYRVLDQPQHF
>TRBJ1-5|TRBV19
CASSIEQGRSNQPQHF
>TRBJ2-7|TRBV7-9
CASSPRTSGGLGEQYF
>TRBJ2-1|TRBV30
CAWSVHTNEQFF
>TRBJ2-1|TRBV3-1/TRBV3-2
CASSQDPFFLASNEQFF
>TRBJ1-2|TRBV30
CAWTVQGEYGYTF
>TRBJ2-7|TRBV7-9
CASSLAQGWGEQYF
>TRBJ1-2|TRBV6-4
CASSPGRGRTYGYTF
>TRBJ1-1|TRBV2
CASSERLPGNTEAFF
>TRBJ2-5|TRBV12-3/TRBV12-4
CASSLLVGATQYF
>TRBJ1-1|TRBV28
CASSLGTGVEAFF
>TRBJ1-1|TRBV29-1
CSVEGDRAIEAFF
>TRBJ1-1|TRBV4-2
CASSQDPTNTEAFF
>TRBJ1-5|TRBV11-2
CASSLVPGGGQPQHF